This section outlines one T cell receptor (beta chain) sequence together with its context. What it binds is unknown. This entry belongs to a study of cytomegalovirus exposure and HLA in healthy donors. Whole-study results and caveats: Presence/absence analysis assumed near-uniform sequencing depth across donors. Donor immune exposure was known only as CMV serostatus.

In nominal health when sampled, donors likely had unrecorded immune exposures nonetheless. CDR1 SGHNT and CDR2 YYREEE come from the germline V gene (reference sequence). Trimming removed 0 bases from V and 5 bases from J, with 14 bases in between. The CDR3 consists of 15 residues. PCR involved 60 Vbeta and 13 Jbeta primers. In the original analysis: In a later analysis, of roughly 83 million unique beta chains, approximately 10 million appeared in at least two donors. Method: immunoSEQ multiplex PCR; TCRdb's copy keeps in-frame clones and lacks some. V and J calls and clone size come straight from that table; D and trimming were deduced from the DNA. The table includes around 140,000 clones, around 80% detected once.

The chain couples TRBV5-4 to TRBJ1-1; D is ambiguous. The sequence came from a man aged 35 to 55 in good health and CMV-seronegative. Specimen: PBMCs. CDR3 in amino acids: CASSLVWRGGTEAFF. The CDR3 DNA follows: TGTGCCAGCAGCTTGGTTTGGCGGGGAGGGACTGAAGCTTTCTTT.